The 32 T cell receptor beta chains listed next were all sequenced from one sample in a study of cytomegalovirus exposure and HLA in healthy donors. The PCR ran on 60 Vbeta and 13 Jbeta primers. Here immunoSEQ multiplex PCR was the method, and the copy in TCRdb shows in-frame clones only, minus some. The sample has around 150,000 clones, roughly three quarters seen once. The sample taken for sequencing was PBMCs. Receptors originate from a man between 25 and 39 years old in good health and CMV-seronegative.

The chain joins TRBV30 to TRBJ1-5; perhaps TRBD1 as D (6 bases). The V gene's germline CDR1 is GTSNPN and CDR2 SVGIG (reference sequence). Deletions cut 2 bases from V and 6 bases from J, with 17 bases between. This CDR3 comprises 15 residues. The CDR3 here is CAWSKGATGSQPQHF. CDR3 coding DNA: TGTGCCTGGAGTAAAGGGGCAACAGGGAGTCAGCCCCAGCATTTT.

CDR3 sequence: CASSYTGRTGELFF. DNA for the CDR3: TGCGCCAGCAGTTATACAGGGAGAACCGGGGAGCTGTTTTTT. The rearrangement uses TRBV10-1 and TRBJ2-2; the D gene is possibly TRBD1 (6 bases). Germline V gene sequence: CDR1 WNHNN, CDR2 SYGVQD (reference sequence). Trimming pared 5 bases from V and 5 bases from J, leaving 12 bases between. The CDR3 has 14 amino acids.

The V gene is TRBV6-1, the J gene TRBJ1-2, with TRBD1 identical over 9 bases. V trimming: 4 bases; J trimming: 8 bases; junction bases outside the gene matches: 14. The CDR3 is 16 amino acids. The germline gives CDR1 MNHNS, CDR2 SASEGT. The CDR3 sequence: CASSGPWDRVPFGYTF. The DNA for the CDR3 is TGTGCCAGCAGTGGACCCTGGGACAGGGTTCCCTTCGGCTACACCTTC.

The chain has TRBV15 and TRBJ2-7; 9 nucleotides agree with TRBD2. Germline V lookup: CDR1 LNHNV, CDR2 YYDKDF (reference sequence). Unmatched junction bases numbered 11, after V lost 1 base and J lost 1 base. This CDR3 spans 18 amino acids. The DNA for the CDR3 is TGTGCCACCAGCAGAGGGGGGAGGCTAGCGGGACGGTCCTACGAGCAGTACTTC. Translated, it gives CATSRGGRLAGRSYEQYF.

The CDR3 here is CASSGDRGTTEAFF. The CDR3 nucleotides read TGTGCCAGCAGTGGGGACAGGGGGACTACTGAAGCTTTCTTT. V gene TRBV6-1 combines with J gene TRBJ1-1; 11 bases map to TRBD1. CDR1 is MNHNS, CDR2 SASEGT, per germline. V shed 4 bases, J shed 5 bases, and the junction held 3 bases outside the gene matches. The CDR3 is 14 amino acids.

This clone has just a few counts. The chain employs TRBV28 and TRBJ1-2; 9 positions match TRBD1. Trimming at V came to 4 bases and at J to 8 bases, leaving 14 bases not matched to a gene. From germline, CDR1 is MDHEN and CDR2 SYDVKM. This CDR3 has 16 amino acids. Written as DNA, the CDR3 is TGTGCCAGCAGTTCTAGAGGGACAGGGTACGGGAGGGGCTACACCTTC. Its protein is CASSSRGTGYGRGYTF.

This clone was picked up one time. This sequence joins TRBV28 and TRBJ1-4; 7 positions match TRBD1. The CDR3 runs 14 residues. After removal of 6 bases from V and 6 bases from J, the junction contained 7 bases not matched to a gene. CDR1 and CDR2 (germline): MDHEN, SYDVKM. The CDR3 protein is CASSLDRFYEKLFF. CDR3 sequence (DNA): TGTGCCAGCAGCCTGGACAGGTTTTATGAAAAACTGTTTTTT.

CDR3 DNA: TGTGCCAGCAGAACTATAGCCAAAAACATTCAGTACTTC. It is translated as CASRTIAKNIQYF. The genes are TRBV2 and TRBJ2-4; D is unresolved. V was shortened by 6 bases and J by 0 bases, with 6 bases between the two germline ends. CDR1 SNHLY and CDR2 FYNNEI come from the germline V gene. This CDR3 has 13 residues.

The CDR3 reads CASSLDTNYGYTF. Here the CDR3 DNA reads TGTGCCAGCAGCTTAGACACCAACTATGGCTACACCTTC. The chain joins TRBV7-9 to TRBJ1-2; D gene unclear. CDR1 is SEHNR and CDR2 is FQNEAQ in the germline V gene (reference sequence). CDR3 size: 13 residues. Between the trimmed V and J ends, which lost 1 base and 2 bases, there was a span of 5 bases.

This clone is a singleton in its sample. The rearrangement links TRBV25-1 to TRBJ2-7; D might be TRBD2 (5 bases). Germline CDR1 and CDR2: MGHDK and SYGVNS. The CDR3 length is 14 residues. V was pared by 6 bases and J by 7 bases, with 19 bases between. The chain's CDR3 is CASSAPGYTVEQYF. DNA for the CDR3: TGTGCCAGCAGCGCTCCGGGATATACGGTGGAGCAGTACTTC.

This chain uses TRBV30 with TRBJ2-7, with 8 bases lining up with TRBD2. Germline values: CDR1 GTSNPN, CDR2 SVGIG (reference sequence). The J segment lost 5 bases and the V segment lost 2 bases, leaving 5 bases of the junction unmatched. This CDR3 region has 13 residues. The chain's CDR3 is CAWSRGLVHEQYF. The CDR3 DNA reads TGTGCCTGGAGTAGGGGACTAGTACACGAGCAGTACTTC.

This rearrangement joins TRBV21-1 to TRBJ2-3; the D call of TRBD2 is as the table states it, not checked on the DNA. TRBV21-1 is a pseudogene locus. This CDR3 has 18 amino acids. CDR3 protein: CASSCVPGLAGGGDTQYF. Here the CDR3 DNA reads TGTGCCAGCAGCTGTGTTCCCGGGCTAGCGGGAGGGGGGGATACGCAGTATTTT.

The chain joins TRBV5-1 to TRBJ2-5, with 11 bases aligning to TRBD2. This CDR3 is built from 14 residues. J gave up 5 bases and V 3 bases, and 3 bases lay outside the gene matches. Germline V gene sequence: CDR1 SGHRS, CDR2 YFSETQ. In DNA, the CDR3 is TGCGCCAGCAGCTGGTCTAGCGGGAGGGAGACCCAGTACTTC. This encodes CASSWSSGRETQYF.

The chain carries TRBV4-1 and TRBJ2-3, with a possible D match to TRBD2 (6 bases). The germline gives CDR1 MGHRA, CDR2 YSYEKL. This CDR3 is 14 amino acids long. Trimming took off 1 base at V and 3 bases at J, with 8 bases between the two ends. CDR3 in DNA: TGCGCCAGCAGCCAAGTCGGGAGAACAGATACGCAGTATTTT. Amino acid sequence: CASSQVGRTDTQYF.

This chain connects TRBV6-6 to TRBJ2-1, with D possibly being TRBD2 (6 bases). Germline V CDR1 and CDR2: MNHNY, SVGAGI (reference sequence). Trimming left V 11 bases short and J 8 bases short, with 16 bases between. This CDR3 comprises 12 residues. The DNA of the CDR3 is TGTGCCGCCAGCGGCGGGGTCGATGAGCAGTTCTTC. Translating gives CAASGGVDEQFF.

By proportion, this clone is medium-sized (0.01 to 0.1%). The V gene is TRBV6-5, the J gene TRBJ2-7; 8 bases map to TRBD1. The CDR3 runs to 14 residues. V gave up 0 bases and J gave up 3 bases; unmatched junction bases: 1. Germline CDR1 and CDR2: MNHEY and SVGAGI. CDR3 nucleotide sequence: TGTGCCAGCAGTTACTCCGACAGGGGCTACGAGCAGTACTTC. As protein: CASSYSDRGYEQYF.

This clone has a handful of counts. This sequence joins TRBV7-2 and TRBJ1-1; the D gene is possibly TRBD1 (6 bases). The CDR3 spans 13 residues. Trimming cost V 5 bases and J 3 bases, with 10 bases left between them. Germline-derived CDR1 and CDR2 are SGHTA and FQGNSA. The CDR3 nucleotides read TGTGCCAGCAGCCAGAACAGGGACACTGAAGCTTTCTTT. Translated, it gives CASSQNRDTEAFF.

This clone has a single count. The chain has TRBV4-1 and TRBJ2-7, with 8 bases that match TRBD1. The V gene's germline CDR1 is MGHRA and CDR2 YSYEKL. Trimming took 4 bases from V and 2 from J; bases not matched to a gene: 7. The CDR3 is 15 residues long. Here the CDR3 DNA reads TGCGCCAGCAGCCTTGCAACAGGGGGACCCTACGAGCAGTACTTC. As protein: CASSLATGGPYEQYF.

This chain uses TRBV28 with TRBJ1-2, with D perhaps TRBD1 (6 bases). Germline CDR1 is MDHEN and CDR2 is SYDVKM. Between the trimmed V and J ends, which lost 1 base and 6 bases, there was a span of 12 bases. The CDR3 totals 14 residues. CDR3 region: CASSLSGGANGYTF. The CDR3 DNA is TGTGCCAGCAGTTTATCGGGGGGCGCCAATGGCTACACCTTC.

This chain uses TRBV7-2 with TRBJ2-7, with no clear D. This CDR3 is built from 15 residues. V was clipped by 1 base and J by 0 bases, with 10 bases between them. Germline V CDR1 and CDR2: SGHTA, FQGNSA. The DNA of the CDR3 is TGTGCCAGCAGCTTAGTGTACTCCCTCTCCTACGAGCAGTACTTC. Translation: CASSLVYSLSYEQYF.

In its sample, this clone was seen once. V usage is TRBV6-4 and J usage is TRBJ2-7; the match to TRBD2 covers 7 bases. Germline assignment: CDR1 MRHNA and CDR2 SNTAGT. The CDR3 loop spans 14 amino acids. Unmatched junction bases numbered 5, after V lost 4 bases and J lost 2 bases. The CDR3 region is CASSGREGTYEQYF. DNA for the CDR3: TGTGCCAGCAGTGGGAGGGAGGGGACCTACGAGCAGTACTTC.

The rearrangement uses TRBV9 and TRBJ1-5; the match to TRBD1 covers 9 bases. The CDR3 consists of 14 residues. The germline CDR1 and CDR2 sequences are SGDLS and YYNGEE. V lost 4 bases and J lost 5; bases outside the gene matches: 4. The CDR3 sequence is CASSRRTGDQPQHF. The DNA for the CDR3 is TGTGCCAGCAGCAGACGGACAGGGGATCAGCCCCAGCATTTT.

The chain is built from TRBV27 and TRBJ2-7; 11 nucleotides align to TRBD2. Germline values: CDR1 MNHEY, CDR2 SMNVEV (reference sequence). Trimming removed 6 bases from V and 3 bases from J; junction bases left unmatched: 7. This CDR3 is 15 amino acids long. CDR3 bases: TGTGCCAGCAGAACTTTAGCGGGAGGGCTCTACGAGCAGTACTTC. Translated: CASRTLAGGLYEQYF.

The CDR3 spells CASRLGTNNEQFF. In DNA, the CDR3 is TGTGCCAGCAGGCTAGGGACTAACAATGAGCAGTTCTTC. The gene calls are TRBV6-5 and TRBJ2-1, with 7 bases identical to TRBD2. This CDR3 region has 13 residues. CDR1 is MNHEY, CDR2 SVGAGI, per germline. Germline trimming cut 6 bases from V and 5 bases from J; bases unmatched to any gene: 4.

V usage is TRBV4-1 and J usage is TRBJ2-7; 9 bases agree with TRBD2. The CDR3 loop spans 17 amino acids. The trim removed 3 bases at V and 6 bases at J, leaving 15 bases unmatched. CDR1 is MGHRA and CDR2 is YSYEKL in the germline V gene. Written as DNA, the CDR3 is TGCGCCAGCAGCCAGCCTACCCGGGGACTAGCATCGAGCGAGCAGTACTTC. Its translation is CASSQPTRGLASSEQYF.

This clone was detected a few times. The V call is TRBV9, the J call TRBJ2-2, with 11 bases aligning to TRBD2. The CDR3 consists of 17 residues. The germline gives CDR1 SGDLS, CDR2 YYNGEE. Germline trimming cut 3 bases from V and 2 bases from J; bases unmatched to any gene: 6. This chain's CDR3 is CASSGGGLAENTGELFF. The DNA for the CDR3 is TGTGCCAGCAGCGGAGGGGGACTAGCGGAAAACACCGGGGAGCTGTTTTTT.

J is TRBJ2-1 and V is TRBV6-1, with 9 bases that match TRBD2. The ends lost 7 bases at V and 4 bases at J; junction bases unmatched: 8. In germline, CDR1 is MNHNS, CDR2 SASEGT. CDR3 size: 15 residues. The CDR3 nucleotides are TGTGCCAGCATGATCGGACTAGCGATTTACAATGAGCAGTTCTTC. Protein: CASMIGLAIYNEQFF.

The V gene is TRBV11-2, the J gene TRBJ2-7, with 11 bases identical to TRBD2. V lost 5 bases, J lost 1 base, and 10 bases stayed unmatched. This CDR3 region has 17 residues. Germline values: CDR1 SGHAT, CDR2 FQNNGV. CDR3 DNA: TGTGCCAGCAGCCCAGCACGGACTAGCGGGCCGTCCTACGAGCAGTACTTC. Residues: CASSPARTSGPSYEQYF.

CDR3 bases: TGTGCCAGTAGTATAGGTGGTGTAGGGGGCCAGCCCCAGCATTTT. Protein product: CASSIGGVGGQPQHF. The chain links TRBV19 to TRBJ1-5; 7 nucleotides match TRBD1. Germline CDR1 reads LNHDA; CDR2 reads SQIVND (reference sequence). The length of the CDR3 is 15 residues. The trim removed 1 base at V and 7 bases at J, leaving 7 bases unmatched.

CDR3 sequence (DNA): TGTGCCAGCAGGAGGGCCTACGAGCAGTACTTC. This gives the protein CASRRAYEQYF. The rearrangement joins TRBV2 to TRBJ2-7; D perhaps matches TRBD2 (5 bases). There are 11 residues in the CDR3. With 6 bases removed from V and 2 bases from J, the gap between germline ends came to 5 bases. Germline CDR1 and CDR2: SNHLY and FYNNEI. The complete variable domain, with remaining parts taken from reference TRBV2 and TRBJ2-7, reads EPEVTQTPSHQVTQMGQEVILRCVPISNHLYFYWYRQILGQKVEFLVSFYNNEISEKSEIFDDQFSVERPDGSNFTLKIRSTKLEDSAMYFCASRRAYEQYFGPGTRLTVT.

This clone was observed a single time. The chain's CDR3 is CAISESNLGTSGYNEQFF. The CDR3 bases are TGTGCCATCAGTGAGTCGAATTTAGGGACTAGCGGTTACAATGAGCAGTTCTTC. This chain links TRBV10-3 with TRBJ2-1; 11 bases match TRBD2. The germline V gene encodes CDR1 ENHRY and CDR2 SYGVKD. The trim removed 0 bases at V and 4 bases at J, leaving 8 bases unmatched. This CDR3 region has 18 residues.

The chain combines TRBV13 with TRBJ2-3, with D perhaps matching TRBD2 (6 bases). The length of the CDR3 is 17 residues. Looked up from germline, CDR1 is PRHDT and CDR2 is FYEKMQ (reference sequence). Trimming cost V 5 bases and J 2 bases, with 20 bases left between them. The CDR3: CASSHQGGAGLTDTQYF. In DNA form, the CDR3 reads TGTGCCAGCAGCCACCAAGGCGGGGCGGGACTCACAGATACGCAGTATTTT.